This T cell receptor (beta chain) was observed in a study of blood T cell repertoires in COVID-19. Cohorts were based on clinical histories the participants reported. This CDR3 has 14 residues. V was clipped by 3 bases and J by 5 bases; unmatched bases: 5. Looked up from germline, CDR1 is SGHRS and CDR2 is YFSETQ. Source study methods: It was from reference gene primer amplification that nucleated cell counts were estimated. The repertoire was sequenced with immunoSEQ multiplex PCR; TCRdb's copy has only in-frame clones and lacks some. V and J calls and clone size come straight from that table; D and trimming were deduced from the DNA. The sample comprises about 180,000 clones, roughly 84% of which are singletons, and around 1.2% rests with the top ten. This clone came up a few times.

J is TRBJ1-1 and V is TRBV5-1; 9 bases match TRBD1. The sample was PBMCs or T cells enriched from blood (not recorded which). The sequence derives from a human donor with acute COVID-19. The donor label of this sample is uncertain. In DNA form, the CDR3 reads TGCGCCAGCAGCTACCGACAGGGGGAGACTGAAGCTTTCTTT. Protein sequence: CASSYRQGETEAFF.